This TCR beta chain is from a study of response to subunit inactivated influenza vaccine. Worth noting for this clonotype: Its antigen is as yet unknown. One junction end disagrees with the germline gene, perhaps due to a read error.

CDR1 and CDR2 (germline): SGHRS, YFSETQ. The CDR3 sequence is 13 residues long. Using its own MiXCR run on the RT-PCR reads, TCRdb lists one record per CDR3 protein. The table has roughly 620,000 distinct CDR3 sequences, over 9% seen once. Overall study findings and caveats: The authors offered the suggestion that each seasonal influenza vaccination recruits few new T cells.

The sample was also reused in another study, on T cells expressing NK-cell markers. That publication notes: A 5'RACE template switching approach incorporating UMIs was used to make TCR beta cDNA. Sorted CD3+CD56-NKG2C+, CD3+CD56+NKG2C+ and CD3+CD56+NKG2C- T cells supplied the TCR beta repertoires. Each of several donors carried dominant NKG2C+ clonotypes accounting for roughly 1.0-8% of CD8+ T cells.

The source of this sequence is a man aged 45-65 years who received an inactivated influenza vaccine. Source: PBMCs from blood, taken on the day of vaccination. V and J are TRBV5-1 and TRBJ2-7; 8 bases agree with TRBD1. CDR3 protein: CASSLALPGQAQF. DNA of the CDR3: TGCGCCAGCAGCTTGGCCCTTCCGGGACAGGCCCAATTC.